The 29 T cell receptor beta chains reported below all come from one sample, sequenced in a study of blood T cell repertoires in COVID-19. This table comes from immunoSEQ multiplex PCR, and its TCRdb copy is limited to in-frame clones, with some not included. The table lists some 500,000 clones, approximately 88% of them singletons, with about 2% in the top ten. Sequencing input: PBMCs or T cells enriched from blood (not recorded which). Receptors were obtained from a middle-aged woman who had recovered from COVID-19.

The V call is TRBV7-9, the J call TRBJ2-2; 12 bases match TRBD2. The V and J ends lost 5 bases and 6 bases, in that order; junction bases with no gene match: 4. Germline loops: CDR1 SEHNR, CDR2 FQNEAQ (reference sequence). This CDR3 contains 15 residues. CDR3 residues: CASSPSGRAAGELFF. CDR3 coding DNA: TGTGCCAGCAGCCCTAGCGGGAGGGCCGCCGGGGAGCTGTTTTTT.

The CDR3 loop is CASSRRGTEAFF. CDR3 coding DNA: TGTGCCAGCAGTCGCCGGGGAACTGAAGCTTTCTTT. The gene calls are TRBV7-9 and TRBJ1-1; D is uncertain. The germline V gene has CDR1 SEHNR and CDR2 FQNEAQ (reference sequence). Trimming left V 6 bases short and J 5 bases short, with 10 bases between. This CDR3 is 12 amino acids long.

The chain uses TRBV5-4 and TRBJ2-5; no clear D. The V end lost 2 bases, the J end lost 1 base, and 9 bases lay between the germline ends. CDR3 length equals 14 residues. From germline, CDR1 is SGHNT and CDR2 YYREEE (reference sequence). The CDR3 spells CASSFPSPQETQYF. The CDR3 DNA reads TGTGCCAGCAGCTTTCCGTCCCCCCAAGAGACCCAGTACTTC.

The V and J genes are TRBV2 and TRBJ1-2; no firm D call. This CDR3 has 14 amino acids. The V and J ends lost 8 bases and 3 bases respectively, with 16 bases between them. The germline V gene has CDR1 SNHLY and CDR2 FYNNEI. The CDR3 sequence is CASQRAREDYGYTF. DNA of the CDR3: TGTGCCAGCCAGAGAGCACGGGAAGACTATGGCTACACCTTC.

CDR3 in amino acids: CASSFVQGNEQFF. In nucleotides, the CDR3 is TGTGCCAGCAGCTTCGTACAGGGGAATGAGCAGTTCTTC. The chain employs TRBV7-8 and TRBJ2-1; 7 bases align to TRBD1. The CDR3 has 13 residues. Germline V gene sequence: CDR1 SGHVS, CDR2 FQNEAQ. The V gene end was trimmed by 3 bases and the J gene end by 7 bases; junction bases not matched to a gene: 3.

CDR3 amino acids: CASSLKREGPNEQFF. The CDR3 DNA sequence: TGTGCCAGCAGCCTTAAGCGGGAGGGACCCAATGAGCAGTTCTTC. The rearrangement uses TRBV3-1 (or the pseudogene TRBV3-2) and TRBJ2-1; 10 nucleotides agree with TRBD2. With 4 bases clipped from V and 6 bases from J, the junction kept 6 bases outside the gene matches. The germline gives CDR1 LGHDT, CDR2 YNNKEL (reference sequence). The CDR3 has 15 residues.

This sequence joins TRBV6-6 and TRBJ1-6; 10 positions match TRBD1. J was trimmed by 10 bases and V by 6 bases; bases with no gene match: 6. CDR3 length: 14 amino acids. Germline V gene data show CDR1 as MNHNY and CDR2 as SVGAGI (reference sequence). The CDR3 reads CASSGQGVESPLHF. The CDR3 region has the DNA TGTGCCAGCAGCGGACAGGGGGTGGAATCACCCCTCCACTTT.

This clone occurred once. The chain links TRBV4-2 to TRBJ2-7, with TRBD2 matching over 10 bases. This CDR3 has 14 amino acids. The J segment lost 7 bases and the V segment lost 1 base, leaving 4 bases of the junction unmatched. Germline V lookup: CDR1 LGHNA, CDR2 YNFKEQ. The CDR3 loop is CASSQGPAGGEQYF. For the CDR3, the DNA is TGTGCCAGCAGCCAAGGCCCAGCGGGAGGGGAGCAGTACTTC.

CDR3: CASRMGRVNTEAFF. The CDR3 nucleotides are TGTGCCAGCAGAATGGGCAGGGTAAACACTGAAGCTTTCTTT. This rearrangement joins TRBV6-5 to TRBJ1-1; tentatively, D is TRBD1 (5 bases). The length of the CDR3 is 14 residues. V was cut by 6 bases and J by 2 bases, with 13 bases left in between. Germline CDR1 MNHEY, CDR2 SVGAGI.

This clone is a singleton in its sample. The chain joins TRBV15 to TRBJ2-1, with TRBD2 identical over 11 bases. CDR3 length: 15 amino acids. The V and J ends lost 8 bases and 8 bases, in that order; junction bases with no gene match: 11. The V gene's germline CDR1 is LNHNV and CDR2 YYDKDF (reference sequence). CDR3 sequence reads: CATGHPSGRLDEQFF. The DNA for the CDR3 is TGTGCCACCGGGCACCCTAGCGGGAGGTTGGATGAGCAGTTCTTC.

This chain uses TRBV4-3 with TRBJ2-5, with 7 bases matching TRBD1. J was trimmed by 1 base and V by 4 bases; bases with no gene match: 0. Germline lookup yields CDR1 LGHNA and CDR2 YSLEER. CDR3 length: 13 residues. CDR3 protein: CASSRDSQETQYF. CDR3 nucleotides: TGCGCCAGCAGCCGGGACAGCCAAGAGACCCAGTACTTC.

This sequence joins TRBV29-1 and TRBJ1-2; 8 bases fit TRBD1. The CDR3 consists of 14 residues. Germline V CDR1 and CDR2: SQVTM, ANQGSEA. J was trimmed by 7 bases and V by 0 bases; bases with no gene match: 7. The CDR3 spells CSVEDPGQGSGYTF. For the CDR3, the DNA is TGCAGCGTTGAAGACCCAGGACAGGGAAGTGGCTACACCTTC.

The V and J genes are TRBV12-3 or TRBV12-4 and TRBJ1-3; no firm D call. The CDR3 length is 11 residues. V dropped 5 bases and J dropped 8 bases, with 7 bases sitting between them. The CDR3 is CASSLGYTIYF. The CDR3 DNA follows: TGTGCCAGCAGTCTGGGCTACACCATATATTTT.

The gene calls are TRBV15 and TRBJ1-4; a weak D match, TRBD1 (5 bases). Germline V gene lookup returns CDR1 LNHNV and CDR2 YYDKDF (reference sequence). The V gene lost 2 bases and the J gene lost 6 bases, with 19 bases spanning the gap. The CDR3 sequence is 17 residues long. CDR3 nucleotides: TGTGCCACCAGCAGATCCCTAAAGGGGTTTTTCTATGAAAAACTGTTTTTT. Translating gives CATSRSLKGFFYEKLFF.

V gene TRBV9 combines with J gene TRBJ1-1, with D possibly TRBD1 on 5 matching bases. CDR3 length: 14 amino acids. Germline CDR1 is SGDLS and CDR2 is YYNGEE. The V gene lost 0 bases and the J gene lost 6 bases, with 12 bases spanning the gap. Here the CDR3 reads CASSVGPSRAEAFF. The CDR3 DNA reads TGTGCCAGCAGCGTAGGTCCCTCCAGGGCTGAAGCTTTCTTT.

The rearrangement uses TRBV28 and TRBJ1-2; D might be TRBD1 (5 bases). Germline V gives CDR1 MDHEN, CDR2 SYDVKM. The length of the CDR3 is 19 residues. Trimming cost V 4 bases and J 2 bases, with 26 bases left between them. The CDR3 region has the DNA TGTGCCAGCAGTTCCCCGCCGTGGACAACTCACCCTCGGAACTATGGCTACACCTTC. Residues: CASSSPPWTTHPRNYGYTF.

The rearrangement uses TRBV27 and TRBJ1-2; D is perhaps TRBD1 (5 bases). The CDR3 loop spans 14 amino acids. Between the trimmed V and J ends, which lost 6 bases and 7 bases, there was a span of 18 bases. Per the germline V gene, CDR1 is MNHEY and CDR2 is SMNVEV (reference sequence). CDR3: CASRAGQLGSGYTF. The CDR3 DNA reads as TGTGCCAGCAGGGCGGGGCAGCTAGGAAGTGGCTACACCTTC.

The chain recombines TRBV7-2 with TRBJ1-5, with a weak D call TRBD1 (6 bases). V dropped 5 bases and J dropped 6 bases, with 17 bases sitting between them. The CDR3 covers 15 residues. CDR1 is SGHTA, CDR2 FQGNSA, per germline. The CDR3 bases are TGTGCCAGCAGCGAGGACGGGGGGCGGATTCAGCCCCAGCATTTT. It is translated as CASSEDGGRIQPQHF.

V and J are TRBV30 and TRBJ1-2; no clear D. The ends were cut back, 2 bases at V and 5 bases at J, with 27 bases in the middle. Germline assignment: CDR1 GTSNPN and CDR2 SVGIG (reference sequence). There are 18 residues in the CDR3. CDR3 DNA sequence: TGTGCCTGGAGTATTTCGCCGCGATCTCCAATGAGAGCATATGGCTACACCTTC. The encoded protein is CAWSISPRSPMRAYGYTF.

V gene TRBV11-2 combines with J gene TRBJ2-1, with TRBD2 as a possible D gene (5 bases). From germline, CDR1 is SGHAT and CDR2 FQNNGV. The CDR3 length is 15 residues. Trimming removed 4 bases at V and 7 bases at J, with 17 bases between. The CDR3 DNA sequence: TGTGCCAGCAGCTGGGGTCGCGGCCGGGGAAATGAGCAGTTCTTC. It translates to CASSWGRGRGNEQFF.

V gene TRBV5-1 combines with J gene TRBJ1-2; 12 bases are shared with TRBD1. V lost 0 bases to trimming and J lost 8 bases; unmatched junction nucleotides: 5. This CDR3 is 15 amino acids long. From germline, CDR1 is SGHRS and CDR2 YFSETQ. In nucleotides, the CDR3 is TGCGCCAGCAGCTTGGAGGGGACAGGGGGCGTAGGCTACACCTTC. Translation gives CASSLEGTGGVGYTF.

The chain couples TRBV7-6 to TRBJ1-1; the D is unclear. From germline, CDR1 is SGHVS and CDR2 FNYEAQ. Between the trimmed V and J ends, which lost 0 bases and 4 bases, there was a span of 12 bases. This CDR3 spans 15 amino acids. This CDR3 is CASSLAFLEGTEAFF. DNA for the CDR3: TGTGCCAGCAGCTTAGCGTTTCTGGAGGGCACTGAAGCTTTCTTT.

The count of this clone is one. The chain is built from TRBV27 and TRBJ2-7, with 9 bases identical to TRBD1. The CDR3 sequence is 15 residues long. Germline values: CDR1 MNHEY, CDR2 SMNVEV (reference sequence). Trimming removed 5 bases from V and 3 bases from J; junction bases left unmatched: 8. The CDR3 loop is CASSPGTGIDYEQYF. DNA for the CDR3: TGTGCCAGCAGTCCCGGGACAGGGATCGACTACGAGCAGTACTTC.

This chain uses TRBV27 with TRBJ2-1; 8 positions match TRBD2. The J segment lost 7 bases and the V segment lost 2 bases, leaving 10 bases of the junction unmatched. The CDR3 is made up of 16 amino acids. The germline gives CDR1 MNHEY, CDR2 SMNVEV (reference sequence). CDR3 nucleotide sequence: TGTGCCAGCAGTTTACCCTTCCGGGAGGGCCGTAATGAGCAGTTCTTC. Amino acid sequence: CASSLPFREGRNEQFF.

The V call is TRBV7-2, the J call TRBJ1-2; D gene uncertain. The CDR3 runs 14 residues. Trimming removed 3 bases from V and 8 bases from J, with 16 bases in between. Germline CDR1 and CDR2: SGHTA and FQGNSA. CDR3 sequence: CASSFSPEGTGYTF. In nucleotides, the CDR3 is TGTGCCAGCAGCTTCAGTCCGGAGGGAACGGGCTACACCTTC.

This chain joins TRBV18 and TRBJ1-5; no reliable D call. V was shortened by 1 base and J by 0 bases, with 10 bases between the two germline ends. The CDR3 contains 16 residues. Germline CDR1 KGHSH, CDR2 LQKENI. The CDR3 region is CASSPREKDSNQPQHF. The CDR3 region has the DNA TGTGCCAGCTCACCACGAGAGAAAGATAGCAATCAGCCCCAGCATTTT. Together with reference TRBV18 and TRBJ1-5, the CDR3 gives the full variable domain: NAGVMQNPRHLVRRRGQEARLRCSPMKGHSHVYWYRQLPEEGLKFMVYLQKENIIDESGMPKERFSAEFPKEGPSILRIQQVVRGDSAAYFCASSPREKDSNQPQHFGDGTRLSIL.

This chain uses TRBV9 with TRBJ1-1; no definite D call. The CDR3 consists of 13 residues. Germline values: CDR1 SGDLS, CDR2 YYNGEE. Trimming took off 6 bases at V and 4 bases at J, with 13 bases between the two ends. In DNA, the CDR3 is TGTGCCAGCACCGGAGGAGGGCTCACTGAAGCTTTCTTT. Its protein product is CASTGGGLTEAFF.

This sequence joins TRBV6-1 and TRBJ1-6; TRBD1 might be the D (6 bases). The CDR3 runs to 16 residues. The V gene's germline CDR1 is MNHNS and CDR2 SASEGT. The V end lost 5 bases, the J end lost 4 bases, and 15 bases lay between the germline ends. The CDR3 sequence: CASSQGQLIYNSPLHF. CDR3 bases: TGTGCCAGCAGTCAAGGACAGTTGATTTATAATTCACCCCTCCACTTT.

The chain employs TRBV7-2 and TRBJ2-7; possible D gene TRBD2, 7 bases. V lost 1 base and J lost 3, with 19 bases in between. Germline V lookup: CDR1 SGHTA, CDR2 FQGNSA. The CDR3 is made up of 17 amino acids. CDR3 region: CASSLGGPSGGGYEQYF. The CDR3 bases are TGTGCCAGCAGCTTAGGGGGCCCTAGCGGAGGGGGCTACGAGCAGTACTTC.